The rows below give T cell receptor beta chains drawn from one sample of a study of cytotoxic CD8 clonotypes in ibrutinib-treated CLL. TCRdb keeps only in-frame clones here, not all; method: immunoSEQ multiplex PCR. This sample carries tens of thousands of clones, approximately 82% of them seen once, and the ten largest clones take around 37%. Material: PBMCs, obtained after 24 months of ibrutinib treatment. All receptors come from a human donor with chronic lymphocytic leukemia. Each CDR3 is given with its conserved first and last residue. D genes are given only for firm matches. Clone sizes are given selectively: once, few, many, or a class where the clone is expanded.

v_call	clone_size	d_call	j_call	cdr3_aa	cdr3_nt
TRBV11-2	-	-	TRBJ2-1	CASSLGGPSSYNEQFF	TGTGCCAGCAGCTTAGGAGGGCCGAGCTCCTACAATGAGCAGTTCTTC
TRBV28	once	TRBD2	TRBJ2-3	CASRAGGIGTDTQYF	TGTGCCAGCCGAGCGGGAGGGATCGGTACAGATACGCAGTATTTT
TRBV5-6	once	-	TRBJ2-1	CASSITFYNEQFF	TGTGCCAGCAGCATTACTTTTTACAATGAGCAGTTCTTC
TRBV7-9	-	-	TRBJ1-2	CASSPEGPGGYTF	TGTGCCAGCAGCCCGGAAGGGCCGGGAGGCTACACCTTC
TRBV28	-	TRBD2	TRBJ2-1	CASSLRGLGNEQFF	TGTGCCAGCAGTTTACGCGGACTAGGCAATGAGCAGTTCTTC
TRBV18	once	TRBD1	TRBJ1-1	CASSPPTGWGTEAFF	TGTGCCAGCTCACCACCGACAGGGTGGGGCACTGAAGCTTTCTTT
TRBV7-6	-	TRBD1	TRBJ1-4	CASSLIQGSEKLFF	TGTGCCAGCAGCTTAATACAGGGGAGTGAAAAACTGTTTTTT
TRBV18	few	-	TRBJ1-1	CASSPGPSNTEAFF	TGTGCCAGCTCACCGGGGCCATCAAACACTGAAGCTTTCTTT
TRBV11-2	once	-	TRBJ2-1	CASSLTGVSSYNEQFF	TGTGCCAGCAGCTTGACGGGGGTAAGCTCCTACAATGAGCAGTTCTTC
TRBV5-1	-	TRBD1	TRBJ1-2	CASSADRGPYGYTF	TGCGCCAGCAGCGCCGACAGGGGCCCCTATGGCTACACCTTC
TRBV5-1	-	-	TRBJ2-3	CASSSIGITDTQYF	TGCGCCAGCAGCTCGATCGGAATCACAGATACGCAGTATTTT
TRBV9	-	TRBD2	TRBJ2-5	CASSVDVRASGRSNQETQYF	TGTGCCAGCAGCGTAGATGTTCGGGCTAGCGGGAGGTCCAACCAAGAGACCCAGTACTTC
TRBV11-1	-	-	TRBJ2-1	CASSLDGTPYNEQFF	TGTGCCAGCAGCTTAGACGGAACCCCCTACAATGAGCAGTTCTTC
TRBV6-1	-	TRBD2	TRBJ2-7	CASSEARWGAGGAYEQYF	TGTGCCAGCAGTGAAGCGCGTTGGGGAGCGGGAGGTGCTTACGAGCAGTACTTC
TRBV5-6	few	-	TRBJ2-7	CASSLVGQNLYEQYF	TGTGCCAGCAGCTTGGTGGGGCAAAATCTGTACGAGCAGTACTTC
TRBV28	few	-	TRBJ1-5	CASSSFLGSNQPQHF	TGTGCCAGCAGTTCGTTCTTGGGTAGCAATCAGCCCCAGCATTTT
TRBV5-4	-	-	TRBJ2-1	CASSFGVSYNEQFF	TGTGCCAGCAGCTTCGGGGTCTCCTACAATGAGCAGTTCTTC
TRBV6-5	-	-	TRBJ1-2	CASRGNYGYTF	TGTGCCAGCAGGGGTAACTATGGCTACACCTTC
TRBV14	-	-	TRBJ1-1	CASSQGGNTEAFF	TGTGCCAGCAGCCAAGGGGGGAACACTGAAGCTTTCTTT
TRBV5-4	-	-	TRBJ2-5	CASSLPSLQETQYF	TGTGCCAGCAGCTTACCATCCCTCCAAGAGACCCAGTACTTC
TRBV28	-	TRBD2	TRBJ2-7	CASSLWGLAGGPGEQYF	TGTGCCAGCAGTTTATGGGGACTAGCGGGAGGGCCGGGCGAGCAGTACTTC
TRBV5-5	-	-	TRBJ2-2	CASSLLATGELFF	TGTGCCAGCAGCCTCTTGGCCACCGGGGAGCTGTTTTTT
TRBV7-2	once	-	TRBJ2-5	CASSLWTSGVGLKETQYF	TGTGCCAGCAGCTTATGGACCTCCGGGGTGGGCTTAAAAGAGACCCAGTACTTC
TRBV11-2	-	TRBD1	TRBJ1-4	CASSLDPHRDRGPSVEKLFF	TGTGCCAGCAGCTTAGATCCTCATAGGGACAGGGGGCCCTCGGTTGAAAAACTGTTTTTT
TRBV2	-	-	TRBJ1-5	CASSEGVRSGQPQHF	TGTGCCAGCAGTGAAGGTGTTAGGTCTGGACAGCCCCAGCATTTT
TRBV7-9	once	TRBD2	TRBJ2-1	CASSLGLADGNEQFF	TGTGCCAGCAGCTTAGGGCTAGCGGATGGGAATGAGCAGTTCTTC
TRBV19	-	TRBD1	TRBJ2-1	CASSATGGRYNEQFF	TGTGCCAGTAGTGCCACAGGGGGTAGGTACAATGAGCAGTTCTTC
TRBV7-6	-	-	TRBJ2-5	CASSSRLGETQYF	TGTGCCAGCAGCTCCCGATTGGGAGAGACCCAGTACTTC
TRBV29-1	-	TRBD2	TRBJ2-3	CSVDWAGAQYF	TGCAGCGTTGATTGGGCGGGAGCCCAGTATTTT
TRBV5-1	-	-	TRBJ2-1	CASSLGVLSYNEQFF	TGCGCCAGCAGCTTGGGGGTCCTTTCCTACAATGAGCAGTTCTTC
TRBV6-5	-	-	TRBJ1-1	CASSPGQGGTEAFF	TGTGCCAGCAGTCCCGGACAAGGAGGCACTGAAGCTTTCTTT
TRBV7-9	-	-	TRBJ2-7	CASSLVLQTGRGEQYF	TGTGCCAGCAGCTTAGTCCTACAGACAGGGCGGGGCGAGCAGTACTTC
TRBV5-4	-	-	TRBJ1-2	CASSVDIYGYTF	TGTGCCAGCAGCGTGGACATCTATGGCTACACCTTC
TRBV28	-	-	TRBJ2-7	CASSLTVPYEQYF	TGTGCCAGCAGTTTAACGGTCCCCTACGAGCAGTACTTC
TRBV18	-	-	TRBJ2-1	CASSPAFYNEQFF	TGTGCCAGCTCACCTGCCTTTTACAATGAGCAGTTCTTC
TRBV6-5	-	-	TRBJ1-1	CASRQGRNTEAFF	TGTGCCAGCAGGCAGGGGAGGAACACTGAAGCTTTCTTT
TRBV21-1	-	-	TRBJ2-3	CASRSRGRGTDTQYF	TGTGCCAGCCGATCCCGCGGGAGGGGCACAGATACGCAGTATTTT
TRBV28	-	TRBD1	TRBJ2-7	CASSLTFGTGPMNEQYF	TGTGCCAGCAGTTTAACGTTTGGGACAGGTCCTATGAACGAGCAGTACTTC
TRBV18	-	-	TRBJ1-4	CASSPGTPATNEKLFF	TGTGCCAGCTCACCAGGGACCCCTGCAACTAATGAAAAACTGTTTTTT
TRBV28	-	-	TRBJ2-5	CASQAPAVQETQYF	TGTGCCAGCCAAGCGCCAGCGGTACAAGAGACCCAGTACTTC
TRBV28	-	-	TRBJ2-5	CASSYTNQETQYF	TGTGCCAGCAGTTACACAAACCAAGAGACCCAGTACTTC
TRBV7-2	-	TRBD2	TRBJ2-5	CASSHRRGRVETQYF	TGTGCCAGCAGCCACCGGCGGGGGAGGGTGGAGACCCAGTACTTC
TRBV6-6	-	-	TRBJ2-1	CASSTPGNEQFF	TGTGCCAGCAGCACCCCGGGGAATGAGCAGTTCTTC
TRBV7-6	few	TRBD2	TRBJ2-7	CASSPIRGLAGNEQYF	TGTGCCAGCAGCCCTATTAGGGGTCTAGCGGGTAACGAGCAGTACTTC
TRBV10-3	-	TRBD1	TRBJ1-2	CAIRGGQGYGYTF	TGTGCCATCAGGGGGGGACAGGGATATGGCTACACCTTC
TRBV5-1	-	-	TRBJ1-1	CASSLDGANTEAFF	TGCGCCAGCAGCTTGGATGGGGCGAACACTGAAGCTTTCTTT
TRBV27	-	-	TRBJ2-2	CASSLGLREAAGELFF	TGTGCCAGCAGTTTAGGCCTCAGGGAAGCGGCCGGGGAGCTGTTTTTT
TRBV9	-	TRBD2	TRBJ2-3	CASSFRGGRPPSTDTQYF	TGTGCCAGCTCTTTCCGGGGCGGGAGGCCCCCCAGCACAGATACGCAGTATTTT
TRBV6-1	-	-	TRBJ2-7	CASSEFYEQYF	TGTGCCAGCAGTGAATTCTACGAGCAGTACTTC
TRBV19	-	TRBD1	TRBJ2-7	CAIGTGLGEQYF	TGTGCCATCGGGACAGGGTTGGGCGAGCAGTACTTC